This TCR beta chain was sequenced in a study of STAT5B mutations in CD4+ large granular lymphocyte leukemia. Overall study findings and caveats: Without putative leukemic clones, patient CD4-sorted repertoires remained more clonal than healthy CD4+ repertoires. Top patient clones used TRBV06 genes more often: 8/27 versus 2/35 in controls.

Controls came from buffy coats of healthy blood donors. Trimming cost V 6 bases and J 4 bases, with 12 bases left between them. Germline V lookup: CDR1 ENHRY, CDR2 SYGVKD. There are 13 residues in the CDR3. Sequencing was at survey level. Assay: immunoSEQ multiplex PCR; the TCRdb copy retains only in-frame clones and omits some. The table includes around 31,000 clones, about 70% detected once. As for this clone: Its specificity is unknown.

The TCR was taken from a human donor in good health. The sample was CD4+ T cells from blood buffy coats. The V gene is TRBV10-3, the J gene TRBJ1-1, with a weak D call TRBD1 (5 bases). CDR3 sequence (DNA): TGTGCCATCAGGGCGGGGGGGGGCACTGAAGCTTTCTTT. The encoded protein is CAIRAGGGTEAFF.